These T cell receptor beta chains were read from a single sample in a study of CD8 T cells in Susac syndrome. MiXCR, applied by TCRdb to the immunoSEQ multiplex PCR reads, yields one record per CDR3 protein. The sample carries about 430,000 distinct CDR3 sequences, approximately 85% recorded once. The sample consisted of CD8+ T cells from PBMCs. These TCRs come from a human donor with multiple sclerosis. Both conserved end residues are part of each CDR3. The order of the fields is D gene, V gene, J gene, clone size, CDR3 protein, CDR3 DNA. D genes are given only for firm matches. Only some rows state a clone size, as once, few, many or a class for expanded clones.

d_call: TRBD2; v_call: TRBV28; j_call: TRBJ2-1; clone_size: NA; cdr3_aa: CASSLELAGERGNNEQFF; cdr3_nt: TGTGCCAGCAGTTTAGAACTAGCGGGAGAGAGGGGGAACAATGAGCAGTTCTTC
d_call: NA; v_call: TRBV6-1; j_call: TRBJ1-2; clone_size: NA; cdr3_aa: CASSEAGGGSYGYTF; cdr3_nt: TGTGCCAGCAGTGAAGCGGGCGGGGGATCCTATGGCTACACCTTC
d_call: TRBD2; v_call: TRBV15; j_call: TRBJ2-1; clone_size: NA; cdr3_aa: CATSREPGTSSYNEQFF; cdr3_nt: TGTGCCACCAGCAGAGAACCCGGGACTAGCTCCTACAATGAGCAGTTCTTC
d_call: NA; v_call: TRBV2; j_call: TRBJ2-7; clone_size: NA; cdr3_aa: CASSPRVSLYEQYF; cdr3_nt: TGTGCCAGCAGTCCTCGGGTCTCTCTTTACGAGCAGTACTTC
d_call: TRBD1; v_call: TRBV7-9; j_call: TRBJ2-2; clone_size: NA; cdr3_aa: CASSLPGQGRNGELFF; cdr3_nt: TGTGCCAGCAGCTTACCGGGACAGGGGCGGAACGGGGAGCTGTTTTTT
d_call: TRBD1; v_call: TRBV27; j_call: TRBJ1-2; clone_size: NA; cdr3_aa: CASSLGQGAGYTF; cdr3_nt: TGTGCCAGCAGTTTGGGACAGGGCGCTGGCTACACCTTC
d_call: NA; v_call: TRBV5-1; j_call: TRBJ2-5; clone_size: NA; cdr3_aa: CASSDTLDREETQYF; cdr3_nt: TGCGCCAGCAGCGACACTTTGGACAGAGAAGAGACCCAGTACTTC
d_call: NA; v_call: TRBV4-2; j_call: TRBJ2-1; clone_size: few; cdr3_aa: CASSQDGHEQFF; cdr3_nt: TGTGCCAGCAGCCAAGACGGCCATGAGCAGTTCTTC
d_call: NA; v_call: TRBV18; j_call: TRBJ2-3; clone_size: NA; cdr3_aa: CASSPKDWDASSTDTQYF; cdr3_nt: TGTGCCAGCTCACCAAAGGACTGGGACGCCAGTTCCACAGATACGCAGTATTTT
d_call: TRBD1; v_call: TRBV30; j_call: TRBJ2-7; clone_size: NA; cdr3_aa: CAWSEGTGLWEEQYF; cdr3_nt: TGTGCCTGGAGTGAGGGGACAGGTCTCTGGGAGGAGCAGTACTTC
d_call: NA; v_call: TRBV6-1; j_call: TRBJ2-4; clone_size: NA; cdr3_aa: CASSEDVRGPEGSIQYF; cdr3_nt: TGTGCCAGCAGTGAAGATGTCAGGGGCCCGGAGGGAAGCATTCAGTACTTC
d_call: NA; v_call: TRBV2; j_call: TRBJ2-1; clone_size: NA; cdr3_aa: CASELRTASYNEQFF; cdr3_nt: TGTGCCAGCGAACTTCGGACGGCTTCCTACAATGAGCAGTTCTTC
d_call: NA; v_call: TRBV7-9; j_call: TRBJ2-1; clone_size: NA; cdr3_aa: CASSLAVPGGEF; cdr3_nt: TGTGCCAGCAGCTTAGCCGTCCCCGGGGGAGAATTC
d_call: TRBD1; v_call: TRBV29-1; j_call: TRBJ2-5; clone_size: few; cdr3_aa: CSVESGTGEETQYF; cdr3_nt: TGCAGCGTTGAGTCTGGGACAGGGGAGGAGACCCAGTACTTC
d_call: NA; v_call: TRBV5-4; j_call: TRBJ2-3; clone_size: NA; cdr3_aa: CASSLHPADTQYF; cdr3_nt: TGTGCCAGCAGCTTGCATCCCGCAGATACGCAGTATTTT
d_call: NA; v_call: TRBV6-5; j_call: TRBJ2-7; clone_size: NA; cdr3_aa: CASSYSGPSSYEQYF; cdr3_nt: TGTGCCAGCAGTTACTCAGGTCCCTCCTCCTACGAGCAGTACTTC
d_call: NA; v_call: TRBV2; j_call: TRBJ2-2; clone_size: NA; cdr3_aa: CASGRGWTGELFF; cdr3_nt: TGTGCCAGCGGTCGGGGCTGGACCGGGGAGCTGTTTTTT
d_call: TRBD1; v_call: TRBV6-1; j_call: TRBJ2-7; clone_size: NA; cdr3_aa: CASSEVPTGGDYEQYF; cdr3_nt: TGTGCCAGCAGTGAAGTACCGACAGGGGGGGATTACGAGCAGTACTTC
d_call: TRBD2; v_call: TRBV7-6; j_call: TRBJ2-3; clone_size: NA; cdr3_aa: CASSPRGAGGSTDTQYF; cdr3_nt: TGTGCCAGCAGCCCACGTGGCGCGGGGGGGAGCACAGATACGCAGTATTTT
d_call: TRBD1; v_call: TRBV29-1; j_call: TRBJ2-3; clone_size: NA; cdr3_aa: CSVTPTGVGDTQYF; cdr3_nt: TGCAGCGTAACACCGACAGGGGTCGGAGATACGCAGTATTTT
d_call: TRBD1; v_call: TRBV4-1; j_call: TRBJ2-3; clone_size: NA; cdr3_aa: CASSQNPQGALDTQYF; cdr3_nt: TGCGCCAGCAGCCAAAATCCACAGGGGGCGTTGGATACGCAGTATTTT
d_call: TRBD2; v_call: TRBV3-1; j_call: TRBJ2-1; clone_size: NA; cdr3_aa: CASSPFPASGEYNEQFF; cdr3_nt: TGTGCCAGCAGCCCGTTTCCGGCGAGCGGGGAGTACAATGAGCAGTTCTTC
d_call: NA; v_call: TRBV27; j_call: TRBJ1-4; clone_size: NA; cdr3_aa: CASRKQGGEKLFF; cdr3_nt: TGTGCCAGCCGAAAACAGGGTGGTGAAAAACTGTTTTTT
d_call: NA; v_call: TRBV7-9; j_call: TRBJ2-1; clone_size: NA; cdr3_aa: CASSQTTSSYNEQFF; cdr3_nt: TGTGCCAGCAGCCAGACTACGAGCTCCTACAATGAGCAGTTCTTC
d_call: TRBD1; v_call: TRBV3-1; j_call: TRBJ2-1; clone_size: NA; cdr3_aa: CASSQEDRGESYNEQFF; cdr3_nt: TGTGCCAGCAGCCAGGAGGACAGGGGAGAATCCTACAATGAGCAGTTCTTC
d_call: NA; v_call: TRBV4-1; j_call: TRBJ2-1; clone_size: few; cdr3_aa: CASSQDALPYNEQFF; cdr3_nt: TGCGCCAGCAGCCAAGACGCCCTCCCCTACAATGAGCAGTTCTTC
d_call: NA; v_call: TRBV4-1; j_call: TRBJ1-1; clone_size: NA; cdr3_aa: CASSQPRQNTEAFF; cdr3_nt: TGCGCCAGCAGCCAACCCAGACAGAACACTGAAGCTTTCTTT
d_call: NA; v_call: TRBV18; j_call: TRBJ2-1; clone_size: NA; cdr3_aa: CASSPQGYNEQFF; cdr3_nt: TGTGCCAGCTCACCACAGGGGTACAATGAGCAGTTCTTC
d_call: TRBD2; v_call: TRBV15; j_call: TRBJ2-3; clone_size: NA; cdr3_aa: CATRSLAGGASTDTQYF; cdr3_nt: TGTGCCACCAGGAGCCTAGCGGGAGGCGCTAGCACAGATACGCAGTATTTT
d_call: NA; v_call: TRBV6-4; j_call: TRBJ2-7; clone_size: NA; cdr3_aa: CASSNADTKKYF; cdr3_nt: TGTGCCAGCAGTAACGCGGACACCAAGAAGTACTTC
d_call: NA; v_call: TRBV11-2; j_call: TRBJ2-7; clone_size: NA; cdr3_aa: CASSLDLQGGYEQYF; cdr3_nt: TGTGCCAGCAGCTTAGATTTGCAGGGGGGCTACGAGCAGTACTTC
d_call: NA; v_call: TRBV27; j_call: TRBJ1-1; clone_size: NA; cdr3_aa: CASSDFAANTEAFF; cdr3_nt: TGTGCCAGCAGTGATTTTGCAGCGAACACTGAAGCTTTCTTT
d_call: NA; v_call: TRBV12-3/TRBV12-4; j_call: TRBJ1-3; clone_size: once; cdr3_aa: CASSYNHPRGTISGNTIYF; cdr3_nt: TGTGCCAGCAGTTACAATCACCCCAGGGGCACAATCTCTGGAAACACCATATATTTT